A selection of T cell receptor beta chains follows, all from one sample in a study of blood T cell repertoires in COVID-19. Profiling relied on immunoSEQ multiplex PCR, and the TCRdb table lists in-frame clones only, not all of them. Of 130,000 to 150,000 clones listed, approximately 81% are singletons. Source material: peripheral blood. These receptors were obtained from a human donor in a cohort sampled during active COVID-19. Each CDR3 is given with its conserved first and last residue. D genes are given only for firm matches. Only part of the rows carry a size: once, few, many, or a class if the clone is expanded.

j_call,v_call,clone_size,d_call,cdr3_aa,cdr3_nt
TRBJ1-6,TRBV6-2/TRBV6-3,once,-,CASSWDNYNSPLHF,TGTGCCAGCAGTTGGGACAACTATAATTCACCCCTCCACTTT
TRBJ2-7,TRBV28,-,-,CASSHIITSTYEQYF,TGTGCCAGCAGTCATATAATAACTAGTACCTACGAGCAGTACTTC
TRBJ2-7,TRBV7-2,-,TRBD2,CASSLRVTSGIREQYF,TGTGCCAGCAGCTTAAGGGTTACTAGCGGGATTCGGGAGCAGTACTTC
TRBJ2-5,TRBV7-8,-,-,CASSVSPLHPGDQETQYF,TGTGCCAGCAGCGTAAGTCCCCTCCACCCCGGGGATCAAGAGACCCAGTACTTC
TRBJ2-1,TRBV19,-,-,CASSPQGTENNEQFF,TGTGCCAGTAGCCCGCAGGGAACGGAAAACAATGAGCAGTTCTTC
TRBJ2-3,TRBV5-1,-,-,CASRSGLNNRYITDTQYF,TGCGCCAGCAGGAGCGGGCTGAATAATAGATACATCACAGATACGCAGTATTTT
TRBJ2-7,TRBV19,-,TRBD2,CASSTDGRRSYEQYF,TGTGCCAGTAGCACAGACGGGAGGAGGTCCTACGAGCAGTACTTC
TRBJ2-7,TRBV7-9,-,-,CASSLARAYEQYF,TGTGCCAGCAGCTTAGCCAGGGCCTACGAGCAGTACTTC
TRBJ2-3,TRBV7-9,-,TRBD2,CASSPPNLAGGPTDTQYF,TGTGCCAGCAGCCCCCCGAACCTAGCGGGAGGGCCGACAGATACGCAGTATTTT
TRBJ2-7,TRBV19,-,TRBD2,CASSYSGSLSYEQYF,TGTGCCAGTAGTTATAGCGGGAGCCTCTCCTACGAGCAGTACTTC
TRBJ1-1,TRBV6-2/TRBV6-3,-,-,CASSYGDRDTEAFF,TGTGCCAGCAGTTACGGAGACAGAGACACTGAAGCTTTCTTT
TRBJ2-5,TRBV18,-,-,CASSPMGRMETQYF,TGTGCCAGCTCACCGATGGGCCGTATGGAGACCCAGTACTTC
TRBJ2-5,TRBV29-1,-,-,CSVDPLRGGGETQYF,TGCAGCGTTGACCCGCTCAGGGGCGGGGGCGAGACCCAGTACTTC
TRBJ2-1,TRBV4-1,-,TRBD2,CASSQGLAESYNEQFF,TGCGCCAGCAGCCAAGGACTAGCGGAGTCCTACAATGAGCAGTTCTTC
TRBJ1-2,TRBV7-2,-,TRBD1,CASSIPTGTYTF,TGTGCCAGCAGCATCCCGACAGGGACCTACACCTTC
TRBJ1-2,TRBV29-1,-,-,CSVSREARNGYTF,TGCAGCGTTTCTCGGGAGGCTCGGAATGGCTACACCTTC
TRBJ2-6,TRBV7-2,-,-,CASSLQVRTSGANVLTF,TGTGCCAGCAGCTTACAGGTCCGCACGTCTGGGGCCAACGTCCTGACTTTC
TRBJ2-7,TRBV6-2/TRBV6-3,-,-,CASSYAASRKYEQYF,TGTGCCAGCAGTTACGCGGCATCACGAAAATACGAGCAGTACTTC
TRBJ2-7,TRBV7-9,-,TRBD1,CASNLPQGDGYEQYF,TGTGCCAGCAACCTACCACAGGGGGATGGCTACGAGCAGTACTTC
TRBJ2-7,TRBV4-1,-,-,CASSQSPGGSDNEQYF,TGCGCCAGCAGCCAATCCCCTGGAGGGAGTGACAACGAGCAGTACTTC
TRBJ2-1,TRBV7-9,-,TRBD2,CASSQGLAGVYEQFF,TGTGCCAGCAGCCAAGGGCTAGCGGGAGTCTATGAGCAGTTCTTC
TRBJ2-2,TRBV7-2,-,TRBD2,CASSIFPSGRSNTGELFF,TGTGCCAGCAGCATTTTTCCTAGCGGGAGGTCCAACACCGGGGAGCTGTTTTTT
TRBJ2-3,TRBV10-3,-,-,CAIRDSSTDTQYF,TGTGCCATCCGGGACTCTAGCACAGATACGCAGTATTTT
TRBJ2-7,TRBV27,-,-,CASSWRDSYEQYF,TGTGCCAGCAGTTGGAGAGACAGTTACGAGCAGTACTTC
TRBJ2-1,TRBV4-2,-,TRBD2,CASSRISGSIYNEQFF,TGTGCCAGCAGCCGGATCAGCGGGAGCATTTACAATGAGCAGTTCTTC
TRBJ2-7,TRBV6-5,-,TRBD2,CASGHREGPYEQYF,TGTGCCAGCGGACACCGGGAGGGGCCCTACGAGCAGTACTTC
TRBJ2-1,TRBV5-1,-,TRBD2,CASSLMTSGTGYNEQFF,TGCGCCAGCAGCTTGATGACTAGCGGGACTGGCTACAATGAGCAGTTCTTC
TRBJ1-2,TRBV28,few,TRBD1,CASNPSQGGGYTF,TGTGCCAGCAATCCTAGTCAGGGGGGCGGCTACACCTTC
TRBJ1-1,TRBV5-5,-,-,CASSLVGGLNTEAFF,TGTGCCAGCAGCTTGGTGGGGGGACTAAACACTGAAGCTTTCTTT
TRBJ2-7,TRBV7-2,-,-,CASSPLVGSNEQYF,TGTGCCAGCAGCCCCCTCGTTGGCAGTAACGAGCAGTACTTC
TRBJ1-5,TRBV28,-,TRBD1,CASSTTGTGGNQPQHF,TGTGCCAGCAGTACGACCGGGACAGGAGGAAATCAGCCCCAGCATTTT
TRBJ2-1,TRBV4-3,-,-,CASSQFSYNEQFF,TGCGCCAGCAGCCAGTTTAGTTACAATGAGCAGTTCTTC
TRBJ1-1,TRBV4-1,-,-,CASSQKTGVPNTEAFF,TGCGCCAGCAGCCAGAAAACCGGGGTTCCGAACACTGAAGCTTTCTTT